The rows below give T cell receptor beta chains drawn from one sample of a study of blood T cells in healthy people across ages. TCRdb itself ran the 5' RACE reads through MiXCR, one entry per CDR3 protein. The table shows 1.5 million to 2 million distinct CDR3 sequences, with 28% occurring only once. The source material was blood. These receptors came from a woman aged 25 to 39 in good health. CDR3s include the opening cysteine and the closing phenylalanine or tryptophan. D genes are given only for firm matches. Clone size is shown for a subset of rows, as once, few, many or a class of expanded clone.

TRBJ2-3 - - TRBV6-6 CASSRSVTSTDTQYF TGTGCCAGCAGCCGATCAGTCACTAGCACAGATACGCAGTATTTT
TRBJ1-5 - many TRBV9 CASSLHGNQPQHF TGTGCCAGCAGTCTGCACGGCAATCAGCCCCAGCATTTT
TRBJ2-7 - - TRBV7-9 CASSLSGAEGEQYF TGTGCCAGCAGCTTATCGGGAGCGGAAGGCGAGCAGTACTTC
TRBJ2-1 TRBD1 many TRBV6-6 CASTQGTGQFF TGTGCCAGCACCCAAGGGACAGGGCAGTTCTTC
TRBJ2-3 TRBD2 - TRBV4-2 CASSPRGDATDTQYF TGTGCCAGCAGCCCGCGGGGGGACGCCACAGATACGCAGTATTTT
TRBJ1-2 - few TRBV2 CASSDRDRSYGYTF TGTGCCAGCAGTGACAGAGACAGGTCCTATGGCTACACCTTC
TRBJ2-5 - - TRBV18 CASSPVRAVETQYF TGTGCCAGCTCACCAGTCCGGGCCGTTGAGACCCAGTACTTC
TRBJ1-1 - - TRBV30 CAWSGGALNTEAFF TGTGCCTGGAGTGGGGGGGCCCTGAACACTGAAGCTTTCTTT
TRBJ2-3 - - TRBV12-3/TRBV12-4 CASVRGAGTDTEYF TGTGCCAGCGTCCGGGGAGCCGGAACAGATACGGAGTATTTT
TRBJ2-3 - - TRBV29-1 CSVEAGGSLDTQYF TGCAGCGTTGAGGCTGGGGGCTCTCTAGATACGCAGTATTTT
TRBJ1-2 - few TRBV4-1 CASSRSEGRLSGTF TGCGCCAGCAGCCGCAGTGAAGGTCGTCTATCTGGCACCTTC
TRBJ2-1 TRBD1 - TRBV5-6 CASSLEGTGVHEQFF TGTGCCAGCAGCTTGGAAGGGACAGGGGTACATGAGCAGTTCTTC
TRBJ1-6 - few TRBV27 CASRRITDNSPLHF TGTGCCAGTAGACGAATTACAGACAATTCACCCCTCCACTTT
TRBJ2-1 - - TRBV27 CASSLPGYGQFF TGTGCCAGCAGTTTACCAGGGTATGGGCAGTTCTTC
TRBJ2-3 TRBD2 once TRBV11-1 CASSLEVFMTHQGLAGEYPDTQYF TGTGCCAGCAGCTTAGAGGTCTTTATGACGCACCAAGGACTAGCGGGAGAGTACCCAGATACGCAGTATTTT
TRBJ2-5 - once TRBV9 CASSVGPEEETQYF TGTGCCAGCAGCGTAGGGCCCGAAGAAGAGACCCAGTACTTC
TRBJ2-1 TRBD2 many TRBV6-5 CASSGTSGTNEQFF TGTGCCAGCAGTGGGACTAGCGGGACCAATGAGCAGTTCTTC
TRBJ2-1 TRBD1 - TRBV24-1 CATSESGTGWNEQFF TGTGCCACCAGTGAATCCGGGACAGGATGGAATGAGCAGTTCTTC
TRBJ2-5 - many TRBV5-1 CASSITGNRETQYF TGCGCCAGCAGCATAACAGGGAACCGAGAGACCCAGTACTTC
TRBJ2-1 TRBD2 few TRBV24-1 CATSDFSGTSGGTGTYNEQFF TGTGCCACCAGTGATTTCTCTGGGACTAGCGGGGGGACTGGCACATACAATGAGCAGTTCTTC